The next 12 T cell receptor beta chains were all read from a single sample in a study of cytomegalovirus exposure and HLA in healthy donors. The PCR used 60 Vbeta and 13 Jbeta primers. Data came from immunoSEQ multiplex PCR; TCRdb stores just in-frame clones and leaves some out. Of approximately 150,000 clones listed, around four fifths were seen once; the top ten hold 1.3%. The sample consisted of PBMCs. All receptors come from a woman in her fifties or sixties in good health and CMV-seronegative.

This clone is a singleton in its sample. The chain carries TRBV28 and TRBJ2-1; the D gene is possibly TRBD2 (6 bases). The ends were cut back, 8 bases at V and 7 bases at J, with 18 bases in the middle. The germline V gene has CDR1 MDHEN and CDR2 SYDVKM. This CDR3 region has 14 residues. CDR3 DNA sequence: TGTGCCAGCCATGAGGACGGAGGGAGAAATGAGCAGTTCTTC. This sequence encodes CASHEDGGRNEQFF.

The gene calls are TRBV5-1 and TRBJ2-3, with 8 bases aligning to TRBD2. The germline V gene has CDR1 SGHRS and CDR2 YFSETQ. The CDR3 length is 15 residues. V lost 0 bases to trimming and J lost 3 bases; unmatched junction nucleotides: 3. The CDR3 DNA sequence: TGCGCCAGCAGCTTGGGCCTAGCGGGTACAGATACGCAGTATTTT. Residues: CASSLGLAGTDTQYF.

Only one count was recorded for this clone. V is TRBV11-2 and J is TRBJ1-5; D gene ambiguous. V was pared by 3 bases and J by 3 bases, with 12 bases between. There are 15 residues in the CDR3. Germline V gene sequence: CDR1 SGHAT, CDR2 FQNNGV. CDR3 loop: CASSFLAGPNQPQHF. The CDR3, as DNA: TGTGCCAGCAGCTTTCTGGCAGGCCCCAATCAGCCCCAGCATTTT. The full variable domain, its missing parts supplied by reference TRBV11-2 and TRBJ1-5, is EAGVAQSPRYKIIEKRQSVAFWCNPISGHATLYWYQQILGQGPKLLIQFQNNGVVDDSQLPKDRFSAERLKGVDSTLKIQPAKLEDSAVYLCASSFLAGPNQPQHFGDGTRLSIL.

This chain joins TRBV29-1 and TRBJ2-5; 9 nucleotides line up with TRBD1. The germline gives CDR1 SQVTM, CDR2 ANQGSEA. With 7 bases clipped from V and 2 bases from J, the junction kept 8 bases outside the gene matches. The CDR3 has 14 residues. This chain's CDR3 is CSAIDRGNQETQYF. The CDR3 region has the DNA TGCAGCGCCATCGACAGGGGGAATCAAGAGACCCAGTACTTC.

The chain recombines TRBV5-1 with TRBJ1-3; 10 nucleotides align to TRBD1. V trimming: 4 bases; J trimming: 0 bases; junction bases outside the gene matches: 16. The CDR3 has 20 amino acids. Per germline, CDR1 SGHRS and CDR2 YFSETQ. DNA for the CDR3: TGCGCCAGCAGCGTCGGGAGGACAGGGGGTTGGAGGAGCTCTGGAAACACCATATATTTT. It specifies CASSVGRTGGWRSSGNTIYF.

The V gene is TRBV4-3, the J gene TRBJ2-1; 13 bases are a match to TRBD2. CDR3 length equals 21 residues. CDR1 is LGHNA, CDR2 YSLEER, per germline. The J segment lost 8 bases and the V segment lost 1 base, leaving 20 bases of the junction unmatched. CDR3 sequence: CASSQGPSWTSGGPFTHEQFF. CDR3 DNA sequence: TGCGCCAGCAGCCAAGGCCCCTCTTGGACTAGCGGGGGCCCGTTCACCCATGAGCAGTTCTTC.

This clone was recorded once. The chain recombines TRBV7-2 with TRBJ2-1; 7 bases line up with TRBD1. Germline V gene data show CDR1 as SGHTA and CDR2 as FQGNSA. CDR3 length: 15 amino acids. V was pared by 5 bases and J by 6 bases, with 10 bases of the junction left unmatched. CDR3 loop: CASSLLGGLSNEQFF. CDR3 nucleotide sequence: TGTGCCAGCAGCCTACTAGGGGGCCTTAGCAATGAGCAGTTCTTC.

The chain combines TRBV7-8 with TRBJ1-3; 8 bases line up with TRBD1. CDR3 length: 16 residues. Unmatched junction bases numbered 6, after V lost 5 bases and J lost 0 bases. The germline gives CDR1 SGHVS, CDR2 FQNEAQ. CDR3 in amino acids: CASSHLQGGSGNTIYF. The CDR3 coding sequence is TGTGCCAGCAGCCACCTACAGGGGGGCTCTGGAAACACCATATATTTT. Together with reference TRBV7-8 and TRBJ1-3, the CDR3 gives the full variable domain: GAGVSQSPRYKVAKRGQDVALRCDPISGHVSLFWYQQALGQGPEFLTYFQNEAQLDKSGLPSDRFFAERPEGSVSTLKIQRTQQEDSAVYLCASSHLQGGSGNTIYFGEGSWLTVV.

The chain links TRBV6-5 to TRBJ1-1; D remains unclear. The CDR3 consists of 12 residues. V dropped 7 bases and J dropped 3 bases, with 9 bases sitting between them. Looked up from germline, CDR1 is MNHEY and CDR2 is SVGAGI. CDR3 protein: CASTNSYTEAFF. In DNA form, the CDR3 reads TGTGCCAGCACTAATAGCTACACTGAAGCTTTCTTT.

This clone was seen just once. V gene TRBV6-5 combines with J gene TRBJ2-3, with 13 bases aligning to TRBD2. The V segment lost 5 bases and the J segment 7 bases; nucleotides outside the gene matches: 6. Germline CDR1 MNHEY, CDR2 SVGAGI. The CDR3 consists of 15 residues. The CDR3 DNA sequence: TGTGCCAGCAGTCAGGGACTAGCGGGATTAAATACGCAGTATTTT. Translating gives CASSQGLAGLNTQYF.

This rearrangement joins TRBV7-8 to TRBJ2-7; 8 bases agree with TRBD1. The CDR3 runs 15 residues. Trimming took 6 bases from V and 0 from J; bases not matched to a gene: 7. Germline V gene data show CDR1 as SGHVS and CDR2 as FQNEAQ. DNA of the CDR3: TGTGCCAGCAGTATGGACAGGGTCCCCTCCTACGAGCAGTACTTC. It encodes CASSMDRVPSYEQYF. The full variable domain, its missing parts supplied by reference TRBV7-8 and TRBJ2-7, is GAGVSQSPRYKVAKRGQDVALRCDPISGHVSLFWYQQALGQGPEFLTYFQNEAQLDKSGLPSDRFFAERPEGSVSTLKIQRTQQEDSAVYLCASSMDRVPSYEQYFGPGTRLTVT.

The V call is TRBV7-6, the J call TRBJ1-2, with 7 bases identical to TRBD1. V dropped 5 bases and J dropped 5; count of bases not matched to a gene: 8. Germline loops: CDR1 SGHVS, CDR2 FNYEAQ. CDR3 length equals 14 residues. In DNA form, the CDR3 reads TGTGCCAGCAGCCGGGACAGTGGGTATTATGGCTACACCTTC. Translated: CASSRDSGYYGYTF.